This TCR beta chain is from a study of T cells in Graves' hyperthyroidism and ophthalmopathy. Across the study: The authors collected peripheral blood at initial diagnosis, before any treatment.

The CDR3 covers 16 residues. Germline CDR1 and CDR2: MNHNS and SASEGT. With 5 bases removed from V and 4 bases from J, the gap between germline ends came to 20 bases. TCR beta CDR3 regions were amplified from RNA transcripts. HTBI primers were employed in a first-round RT-PCR of the TCR CDR3. TCRdb processed the multiplex PCR reads anew with MiXCR; each CDR3 protein has one entry. The sample has about 200,000 distinct CDR3 sequences; about 17% are singletons. Patients between 18 and 65 years old had hyperthyroidism, newly diagnosed and lasting under 2 months. Diagnoses were established using clinical symptoms, serum thyroxine and TRAb, thyroid ultrasound and orbital computed tomography. Findings and limits, study-wide: Most thyroid clonotypes expanded above 0.001 were also detected in blood.

This clonotype was recorded many times. What it binds is not known. The material sequenced was blood. This receptor was identified in a man aged 40-49 years with Graves' hyperthyroidism. V gene TRBV6-1 combines with J gene TRBJ1-2; D not certain. Here the CDR3 DNA reads TGTGCCAGCAGTTATGGGTCGCCAGGAGGGAGCTATGGCTACACCTTC. Protein product: CASSYGSPGGSYGYTF.